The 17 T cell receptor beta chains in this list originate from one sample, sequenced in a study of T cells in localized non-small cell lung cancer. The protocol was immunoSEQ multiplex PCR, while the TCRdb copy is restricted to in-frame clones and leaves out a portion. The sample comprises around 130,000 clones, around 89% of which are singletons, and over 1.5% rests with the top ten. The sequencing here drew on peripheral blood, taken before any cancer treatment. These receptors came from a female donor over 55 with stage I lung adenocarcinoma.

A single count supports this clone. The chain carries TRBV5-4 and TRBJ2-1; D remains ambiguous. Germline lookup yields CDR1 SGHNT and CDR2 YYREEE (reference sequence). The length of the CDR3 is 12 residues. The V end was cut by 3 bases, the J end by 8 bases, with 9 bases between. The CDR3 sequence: CASSWGRDEQFF. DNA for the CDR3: TGTGCCAGCAGCTGGGGTCGAGATGAGCAGTTCTTC. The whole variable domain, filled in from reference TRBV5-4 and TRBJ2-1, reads ETGVTQSPTHLIKTRGQQVTLRCSSQSGHNTVSWYQQALGQGPQFIFQYYREEENGRGNFPPRFSGLQFPNYSSELNVNALELDDSALYLCASSWGRDEQFFGPGTRLTVL.

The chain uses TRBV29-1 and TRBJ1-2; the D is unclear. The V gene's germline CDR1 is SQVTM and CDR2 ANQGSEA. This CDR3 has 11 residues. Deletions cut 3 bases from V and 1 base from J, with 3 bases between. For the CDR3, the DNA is TGCAGCGTTGACCGTAACTATGGCTACACCTTC. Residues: CSVDRNYGYTF.

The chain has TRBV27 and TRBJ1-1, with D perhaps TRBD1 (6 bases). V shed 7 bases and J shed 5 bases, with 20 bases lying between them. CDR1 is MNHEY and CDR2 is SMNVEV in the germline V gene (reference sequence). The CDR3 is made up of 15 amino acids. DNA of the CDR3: TGTGCCAGCACCTCTCTACAGGGAAGGGGAACTGAAGCTTTCTTT. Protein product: CASTSLQGRGTEAFF.

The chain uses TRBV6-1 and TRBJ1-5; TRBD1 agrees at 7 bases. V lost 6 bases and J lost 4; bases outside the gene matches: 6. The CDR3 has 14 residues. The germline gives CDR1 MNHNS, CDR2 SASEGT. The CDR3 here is CASRRDRQNQPQHF. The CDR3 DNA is TGTGCCAGCAGACGGGACAGACAAAATCAGCCCCAGCATTTT.

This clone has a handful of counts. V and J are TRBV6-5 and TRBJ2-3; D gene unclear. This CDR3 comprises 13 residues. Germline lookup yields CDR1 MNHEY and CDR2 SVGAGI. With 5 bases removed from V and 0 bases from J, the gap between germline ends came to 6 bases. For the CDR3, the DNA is TGTGCCAGCAGTCGATTGAGCACAGATACGCAGTATTTT. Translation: CASSRLSTDTQYF.

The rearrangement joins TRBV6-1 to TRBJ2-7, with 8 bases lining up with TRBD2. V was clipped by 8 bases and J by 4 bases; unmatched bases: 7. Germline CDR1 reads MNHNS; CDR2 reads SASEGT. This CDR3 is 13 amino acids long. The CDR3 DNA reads TGTGCCAGCGCATCTAGCGGGCGATACGAGCAGTACTTC. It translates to CASASSGRYEQYF.

The CDR3 region is CASSYSLLAGNNEQFF. CDR3 coding DNA: TGTGCCAGCAGTTACTCCCTCCTAGCGGGGAACAATGAGCAGTTCTTC. The chain is built from TRBV6-5 and TRBJ2-1; 9 nucleotides line up with TRBD2. V shed 0 bases, J shed 5 bases, and the junction held 5 bases outside the gene matches. The CDR3 totals 16 residues. CDR1 and CDR2 (germline): MNHEY, SVGAGI.

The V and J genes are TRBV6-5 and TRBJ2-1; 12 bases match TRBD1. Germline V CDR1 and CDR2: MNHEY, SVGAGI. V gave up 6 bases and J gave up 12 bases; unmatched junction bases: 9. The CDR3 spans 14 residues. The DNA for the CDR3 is TGTGCCAGCAGAGTATCCGGGACAGGGGGCGGGCAGTTCTTC. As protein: CASRVSGTGGGQFF.

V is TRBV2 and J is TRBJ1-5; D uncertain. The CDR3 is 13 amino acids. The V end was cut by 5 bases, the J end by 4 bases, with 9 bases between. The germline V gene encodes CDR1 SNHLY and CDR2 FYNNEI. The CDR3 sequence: CASSPNLNQPQHF. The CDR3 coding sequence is TGTGCCAGCAGTCCTAATTTAAATCAGCCCCAGCATTTT.

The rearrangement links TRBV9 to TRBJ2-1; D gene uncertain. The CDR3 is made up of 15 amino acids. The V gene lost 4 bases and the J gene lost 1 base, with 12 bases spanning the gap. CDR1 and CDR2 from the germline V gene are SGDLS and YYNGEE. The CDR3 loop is CASSLEPTSYNEQFF. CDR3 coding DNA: TGTGCCAGCAGCCTGGAGCCCACTTCCTACAATGAGCAGTTCTTC.

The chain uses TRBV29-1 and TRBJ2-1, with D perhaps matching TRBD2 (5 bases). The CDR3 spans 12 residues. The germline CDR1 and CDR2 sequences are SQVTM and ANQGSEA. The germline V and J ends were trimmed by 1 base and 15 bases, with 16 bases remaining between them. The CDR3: CSVEALASSVFF. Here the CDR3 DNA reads TGCAGCGTTGAAGCTTTGGCTAGCAGTGTGTTCTTC.

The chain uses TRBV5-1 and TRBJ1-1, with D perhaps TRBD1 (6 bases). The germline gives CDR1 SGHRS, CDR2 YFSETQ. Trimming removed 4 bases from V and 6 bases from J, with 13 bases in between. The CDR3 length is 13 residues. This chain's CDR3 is CASSPRGASEAFF. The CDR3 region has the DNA TGCGCCAGCAGCCCGCGGGGGGCTTCTGAAGCTTTCTTT.

CDR3 sequence: CASTGGTTGELFF. The CDR3 coding sequence is TGTGCCAGTACTGGGGGAACCACCGGGGAGCTGTTTTTT. The rearrangement joins TRBV19 to TRBJ2-2; D is possibly TRBD1 or TRBD2 (5 bases each). Germline CDR1 and CDR2: LNHDA and SQIVND (reference sequence). This CDR3 comprises 13 residues. Trimming removed 7 bases at V and 4 bases at J, with 10 bases between.

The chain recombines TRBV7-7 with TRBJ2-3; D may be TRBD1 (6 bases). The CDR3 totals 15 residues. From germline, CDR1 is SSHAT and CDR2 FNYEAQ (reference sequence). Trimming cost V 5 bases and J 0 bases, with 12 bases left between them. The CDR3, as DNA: TGTGCCAGCAGCCCCGGGACATTTAGCACAGATACGCAGTATTTT. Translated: CASSPGTFSTDTQYF.

CDR3: CASRTGGIYEQYF. The DNA for the CDR3 is TGTGCCAGCAGAACCGGGGGGATCTACGAGCAGTACTTC. The chain employs TRBV28 and TRBJ2-7, with 7 bases lining up with TRBD2. Germline CDR1 reads MDHEN; CDR2 reads SYDVKM. This CDR3 spans 13 amino acids. Germline trimming cut 6 bases from V and 3 bases from J; bases unmatched to any gene: 5.

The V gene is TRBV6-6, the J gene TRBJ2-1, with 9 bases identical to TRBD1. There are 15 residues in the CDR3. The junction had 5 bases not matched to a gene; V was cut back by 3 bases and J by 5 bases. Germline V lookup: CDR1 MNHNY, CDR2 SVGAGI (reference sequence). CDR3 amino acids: CASSYSGQGHNEQFF. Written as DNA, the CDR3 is TGTGCCAGCAGTTATTCGGGACAGGGACACAATGAGCAGTTCTTC.

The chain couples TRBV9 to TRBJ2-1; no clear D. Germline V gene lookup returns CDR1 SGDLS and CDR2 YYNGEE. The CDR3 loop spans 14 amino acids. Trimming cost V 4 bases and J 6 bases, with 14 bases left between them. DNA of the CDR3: TGTGCCAGCAGCCCCCACCCAGCGCCCAATGAGCAGTTCTTC. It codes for CASSPHPAPNEQFF.